One and the same sample provided the 21 T cell receptor beta chains below, sequenced in a study of stem cell transplantation in POMP-related autoinflammatory disease. The data were produced by immunoSEQ multiplex PCR, yet TCRdb's version contains in-frame clones alone and is incomplete. The data hold nearly 550 clones, with approximately 89% observed a single time. Sequenced material: CD4+ follicular helper T cells (Tfh) from PBMCs, taken after stem cell transplantation. The receptors originated from a human patient with POMP-related autoinflammation and immune dysregulation (PRAID). T cells may partly derive from the graft donor.

This chain links TRBV5-1 with TRBJ2-1; the match to TRBD2 covers 9 bases. The V segment lost 5 bases and the J segment 4 bases; nucleotides outside the gene matches: 1. Germline-derived CDR1 and CDR2 are SGHRS and YFSETQ. This CDR3 contains 13 residues. The CDR3 protein is CASRTSGYNEQFF. CDR3 sequence (DNA): TGCGCCAGCAGGACTAGCGGTTACAATGAGCAGTTCTTC.

J is TRBJ2-5 and V is TRBV7-3; D ambiguous. The germline CDR1 and CDR2 sequences are SGHTA and FQGTGA. V lost 1 base to trimming and J lost 4 bases, with 7 bases between them. The CDR3 covers 13 residues. CDR3 bases: TGTGCCAGCAGCTTAAGGATGGGAGAGACCCAGTACTTC. Protein product: CASSLRMGETQYF.

The CDR3 spells CASSIPRGQLLHNEQFF. The DNA for the CDR3 is TGTGCCAGTAGTATACCCAGGGGCCAGCTACTCCACAATGAGCAGTTCTTC. This chain uses TRBV19 with TRBJ2-1, with D perhaps TRBD1 (6 bases). Germline CDR1 reads LNHDA; CDR2 reads SQIVND (reference sequence). The CDR3 length is 17 residues. V lost 2 bases, J lost 5 bases, and 19 bases lay in between.

V and J are TRBV9 and TRBJ1-6, with unresolved D. The CDR3 has 14 residues. V gave up 0 bases and J gave up 6 bases, with 7 bases separating them. The germline V gene encodes CDR1 SGDLS and CDR2 YYNGEE. The CDR3 DNA follows: TGTGCCAGCAGCGTAGCTCAGGTTAATTCACCCCTCCACTTT. Its translation: CASSVAQVNSPLHF. The full variable domain, rest sourced from reference TRBV9 and TRBJ1-6, is DSGVTQTPKHLITATGQRVTLRCSPRSGDLSVYWYQQSLDQGLQFLIQYYNGEERAKGNILERFSAQQFPDLHSELNLSSLELGDSALYFCASSVAQVNSPLHFGNGTRLTVT.

V and J are TRBV6-2 or TRBV6-3 and TRBJ2-5; D gene uncertain. Germline V CDR1 and CDR2: MNHEY, SVGEGT. V was pared by 5 bases and J by 5 bases, with 21 bases between. The CDR3 is 16 amino acids. The CDR3 reads CASSKGANVNGETQYF. In DNA form, the CDR3 reads TGTGCCAGCAGTAAGGGTGCGAATGTTAATGGGGAGACCCAGTACTTC.

The chain has TRBV29-1 and TRBJ2-5; 14 bases agree with TRBD2. The V segment lost 4 bases and the J segment 2 bases; nucleotides outside the gene matches: 3. This CDR3 comprises 15 residues. Germline V CDR1 and CDR2: SQVTM, ANQGSEA. The CDR3 sequence is CSVGTSGGRQETQYF. The DNA of the CDR3 is TGCAGCGTTGGGACTAGCGGGGGGAGGCAAGAGACCCAGTACTTC. Drawing the rest from reference TRBV29-1 and TRBJ2-5, the complete variable domain is SAVISQKPSRDICQRGTSLTIQCQVDSQVTMMFWYRQQPGQSLTLIATANQGSEATYESGFVIDKFPISRPNLTFSTLTVSNMSPEDSSIYLCSVGTSGGRQETQYFGPGTRLLVL.

This chain joins TRBV5-1 and TRBJ2-1; a weak D match, TRBD2 (6 bases). The V end lost 0 bases, the J end lost 8 bases, and 24 bases lay between the germline ends. Looked up from germline, CDR1 is SGHRS and CDR2 is YFSETQ. The CDR3 loop spans 18 amino acids. CDR3 DNA: TGCGCCAGCAGCTTGGCTAGGGGTAGCGGCGAGTTGGTGGATGAGCAGTTCTTC. Amino acid sequence: CASSLARGSGELVDEQFF. Based on the CDR3 plus reference TRBV5-1 and TRBJ2-1, the full variable domain is KAGVTQTPRYLIKTRGQQVTLSCSPISGHRSVSWYQQTPGQGLQFLFEYFSETQRNKGNFPGRFSGRQFSNSRSEMNVSTLELGDSALYLCASSLARGSGELVDEQFFGPGTRLTVL.

This clone was seen a few times. The rearrangement uses TRBV3-1 (or the pseudogene TRBV3-2) and TRBJ2-7; D uncertain. This CDR3 comprises 15 residues. V dropped 8 bases and J dropped 0 bases, with 17 bases sitting between them. Germline CDR1 LGHDT, CDR2 YNNKEL (reference sequence). CDR3: CASCPGFPSSYEQYF. CDR3 nucleotides: TGTGCCAGCTGCCCTGGTTTCCCGTCCTCCTACGAGCAGTACTTC.

The chain uses TRBV6-2 or TRBV6-3 and TRBJ2-7; D might be TRBD2 (6 bases). Germline V gene lookup returns CDR1 MNHEY and CDR2 SVGEGT. Trimming removed 3 bases from V and 7 bases from J, with 19 bases in between. The CDR3 extends over 15 amino acids. CDR3 amino acids: CASSYVGTLSVEQYF. The CDR3 DNA reads TGTGCCAGCAGTTATGTCGGGACTTTGTCGGTGGAGCAGTACTTC.

The chain carries TRBV29-1 and TRBJ2-7, with 8 nucleotides matching TRBD1. This CDR3 is 15 amino acids long. With 4 bases clipped from V and 4 bases from J, the junction kept 12 bases outside the gene matches. From germline, CDR1 is SQVTM and CDR2 ANQGSEA. The CDR3 coding sequence is TGCAGCGTTGTACAAACCGACAGGGGTCTGTACGAGCAGTACTTC. It specifies CSVVQTDRGLYEQYF.

The V call is TRBV6-1, the J call TRBJ2-3, with 8 bases lining up with TRBD2. This CDR3 comprises 17 residues. V lost 3 bases, J lost 2 bases, and 10 bases stayed unmatched. Germline V gene lookup returns CDR1 MNHNS and CDR2 SASEGT. In DNA form, the CDR3 reads TGTGCCAGCAGTGATTTATTAGCGGGATTTCACACAGATACGCAGTATTTT. Residues: CASSDLLAGFHTDTQYF.

DNA of the CDR3: TGCGCCAGCAGCTTCCGTAGGACTAGCGGGAGATTAGTCAAAAACATTCAGTACTTC. This codes for CASSFRRTSGRLVKNIQYF. V gene TRBV5-1 combines with J gene TRBJ2-4; 13 bases are shared with TRBD2. The CDR3 sequence is 19 residues long. The V segment lost 2 bases and the J segment 3 bases; nucleotides outside the gene matches: 11. Germline-derived CDR1 and CDR2 are SGHRS and YFSETQ.

The rearrangement links TRBV7-8 to TRBJ2-7, with TRBD2 matching over 7 bases. Germline loops: CDR1 SGHVS, CDR2 FQNEAQ. CDR3 length: 12 residues. V lost 5 bases and J lost 13; bases outside the gene matches: 11. CDR3 in amino acids: CASSDRLADLYF. The CDR3 bases are TGTGCCAGCAGCGATCGACTAGCCGATCTTTACTTC.

This clone was seen just once. V is TRBV10-3 and J is TRBJ2-1; 16 bases line up with TRBD2. This CDR3 comprises 17 residues. Germline CDR1 ENHRY, CDR2 SYGVKD. The CDR3 protein is CASSGTSGRAIYNEQFF. The CDR3 nucleotides read TGTGCAAGCTCCGGGACTAGCGGGAGGGCCATCTACAATGAGCAGTTCTTC.

The chain is built from TRBV19 and TRBJ1-5, with D possibly matching TRBD1 (5 bases). Trimming stripped 10 bases from V and 2 bases from J, with 18 bases between. This CDR3 has 15 residues. Germline lookup yields CDR1 LNHDA and CDR2 SQIVND (reference sequence). CDR3 in amino acids: CATGRGEHRNQPQHF. Written as DNA, the CDR3 is TGTGCCACCGGGCGGGGGGAGCATCGCAATCAGCCCCAGCATTTT. The full variable domain, completed using reference TRBV19 and TRBJ1-5, is DGGITQSPKYLFRKEGQNVTLSCEQNLNHDAMYWYRQDPGQGLRLIYYSQIVNDFQKGDIAEGYSVSREKKESFPLTVTSAQKNPTAFYLCATGRGEHRNQPQHFGDGTRLSIL.

The gene calls are TRBV5-1 and TRBJ1-1; D is uncertain. V lost 0 bases and J 3 bases, leaving 6 bases between the germline ends. The CDR3 is 13 residues long. Germline CDR1 reads SGHRS; CDR2 reads YFSETQ. The CDR3 spells CASSLADDTEAFF. The CDR3 DNA sequence: TGCGCCAGCAGCTTGGCCGACGACACTGAAGCTTTCTTT.

This clone came up once. This chain links TRBV10-3 with TRBJ2-3, with D tentatively TRBD1 (5 bases). Germline V gene sequence: CDR1 ENHRY, CDR2 SYGVKD. The CDR3 has 15 amino acids. Trimming stripped 2 bases from V and 10 bases from J, with 19 bases between. CDR3 region: CAISEEGARAASQYF. The CDR3 DNA follows: TGTGCCATCAGTGAGGAAGGGGCTCGGGCGGCCTCGCAGTATTTT.

V is TRBV2 and J is TRBJ2-1, with 11 bases fitting TRBD2. The CDR3 sequence is 16 residues long. J lost 9 bases, V lost 4 bases, and 11 bases had no gene match. Germline values: CDR1 SNHLY, CDR2 FYNNEI. For the CDR3, the DNA is TGTGCCAGCAGTGTTTCGCTAGCGGGAGGATTGGGTGAGCAGTTCTTC. This gives the protein CASSVSLAGGLGEQFF.

This clone was recorded once. The chain uses TRBV30 and TRBJ2-7; TRBD2 aligns across 7 bases. The CDR3 sequence is 15 residues long. The V gene's germline CDR1 is GTSNPN and CDR2 SVGIG (reference sequence). The V and J ends lost 7 bases and 0 bases, in that order; junction bases with no gene match: 12. CDR3 nucleotide sequence: TGTGCCTCTTCCTCCCTGGGGGGGAGCTCCTACGAGCAGTACTTC. Residues: CASSSLGGSSYEQYF.

This clone was seen a few times. The CDR3 bases are TGTGCCAGCAGTTTGCAGGGGGCTAACTATGGCTACACCTTC. It yields the protein CASSLQGANYGYTF. The rearrangement links TRBV27 to TRBJ1-2; TRBD1 matches 7 bases. Germline assignment: CDR1 MNHEY and CDR2 SMNVEV (reference sequence). The CDR3 is 14 residues long. Losses at the gene ends were 3 bases for V and 0 bases for J; bases not matched to a gene: 1.

The chain has TRBV29-1 and TRBJ2-2, with 7 positions matching TRBD1. The germline CDR1 and CDR2 sequences are SQVTM and ANQGSEA. Trimming at V came to 4 bases and at J to 5 bases, leaving 4 bases not matched to a gene. This CDR3 is built from 13 residues. CDR3 nucleotide sequence: TGCAGCGTTGTGACAGGGTGGACCGGGGAGCTGTTTTTT. This translates into CSVVTGWTGELFF.